The clone carrying this T cell receptor (beta chain) was seen a few times. This may come from a read error, since a much larger clone is one base off. This entry belongs to a study of CD8+CD57+ T cells in acquired aplastic anemia. For CDR3 and TCR beta VDJ profiling, genomic DNA was the template used. A single record per CDR3 protein comes from TCRdb applying MiXCR to the reads. The sample lists about 160,000 distinct CDR3 sequences, approximately 51% occurring once. Flow cytometry had shown expanded CD8+CD57+ cells in the patients chosen for sequencing. The CDR3 loop spans 16 amino acids. Looked up from germline, CDR1 is ENHRY and CDR2 is SYGVKD.

V gene TRBV10-3 combines with J gene TRBJ1-6; D gene unclear. The sequencing sample was made of sorted CD4+, CD8+, or CD8+CD57+ T cells (not recorded which) from PBMCs. This receptor was taken from a human donor with aplastic anemia. The CDR3 DNA sequence: TGTGCCAGCAGTTACACGGCACAGAGGTATAATTCACCCCTCCACTTT. Encoded protein: CASSYTAQRYNSPLHF.